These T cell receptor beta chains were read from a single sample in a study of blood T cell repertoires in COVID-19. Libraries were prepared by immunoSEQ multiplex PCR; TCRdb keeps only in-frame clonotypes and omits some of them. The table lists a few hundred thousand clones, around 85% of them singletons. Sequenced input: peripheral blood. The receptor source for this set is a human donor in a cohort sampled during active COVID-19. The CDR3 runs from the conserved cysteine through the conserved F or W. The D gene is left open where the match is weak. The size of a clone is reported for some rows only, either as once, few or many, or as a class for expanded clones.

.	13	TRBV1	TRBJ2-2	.	CTSSRDSTGELFF	TGCACCAGCAGCCGCGACAGTACCGGGGAGCTGTTTTTT
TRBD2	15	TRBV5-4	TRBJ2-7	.	CASSFKGTSFYEQYF	TGTGCCAGCAGCTTTAAGGGGACTAGCTTCTACGAGCAGTACTTC
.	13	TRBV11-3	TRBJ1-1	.	CASSRTPNPEAFF	TGTGCCAGCAGCAGGACTCCGAACCCTGAAGCTTTCTTT
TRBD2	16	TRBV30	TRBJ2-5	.	CAFQAAGGNTQETQYF	TGTGCCTTCCAGGCAGCGGGGGGGAATACACAAGAGACCCAGTACTTC
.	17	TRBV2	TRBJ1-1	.	CASRGKKGQTMNTEAFF	TGTGCCAGCAGGGGGAAGAAAGGACAAACCATGAACACTGAAGCTTTCTTT
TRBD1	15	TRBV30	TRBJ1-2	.	CAWSGIRQGNYGYTF	TGTGCCTGGAGCGGAATAAGACAGGGTAACTATGGCTACACCTTC
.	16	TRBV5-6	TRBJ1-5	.	CASSLAGQIHNQPQHF	TGTGCCAGCAGCTTGGCCGGACAGATCCACAATCAGCCCCAGCATTTT
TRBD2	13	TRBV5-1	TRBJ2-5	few	CASSPGTRETQYF	TGCGCCAGCAGCCCGGGGACTAGAGAGACCCAGTACTTC
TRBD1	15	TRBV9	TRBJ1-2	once	CASSAHRQGGNGYTF	TGTGCCAGCAGCGCCCACAGACAGGGGGGAAATGGCTACACCTTC
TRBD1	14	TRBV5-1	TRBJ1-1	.	CASSFLQGSTEAFF	TGCGCCAGCAGCTTCTTACAGGGGAGTACTGAAGCTTTCTTT
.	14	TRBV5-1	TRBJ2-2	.	CASSLEVESGELFF	TGCGCCAGCAGCTTGGAAGTCGAGTCCGGGGAGCTGTTTTTT
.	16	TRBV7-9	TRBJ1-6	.	CASSIPGPNGNSPLHF	TGTGCCAGCAGCATCCCGGGTCCCAATGGGAATTCACCCCTCCACTTT
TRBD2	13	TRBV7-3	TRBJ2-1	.	CASSPPGGGEQFF	TGTGCCAGCAGCCCCCCCGGCGGGGGGGAGCAGTTCTTC
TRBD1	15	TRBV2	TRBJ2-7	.	CASSEGDRLPHEQYF	TGTGCCAGCAGTGAAGGGGACAGGCTTCCCCACGAGCAGTACTTC
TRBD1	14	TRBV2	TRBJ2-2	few	CASRNRGVTGELFF	TGTGCCAGCAGAAACAGGGGAGTCACCGGGGAGCTGTTTTTT
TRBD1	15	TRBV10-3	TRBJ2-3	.	CAISEPGQATDTQYF	TGTGCCATCAGTGAACCGGGACAGGCCACAGATACGCAGTATTTT
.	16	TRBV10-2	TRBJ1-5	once	CASSESSGGNGQPQHF	TGCGCCAGCAGTGAGTCGTCGGGGGGTAATGGACAGCCCCAGCATTTT
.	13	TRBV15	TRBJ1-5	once	CATSRVGDQPQHF	TGTGCCACCAGCAGAGTAGGGGATCAGCCCCAGCATTTT
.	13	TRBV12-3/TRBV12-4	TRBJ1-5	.	CASSIAYNQPQHF	TGTGCCAGCAGCATCGCGTACAATCAGCCCCAGCATTTT
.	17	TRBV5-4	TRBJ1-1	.	CASSLGTLGGAGTEAFF	TGTGCCAGCAGCTTGGGTACTTTGGGGGGGGCAGGAACTGAAGCTTTCTTT
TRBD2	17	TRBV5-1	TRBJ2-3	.	CASSPGLAGGIGDTQYF	TGCGCCAGCAGCCCGGGACTAGCGGGGGGTATTGGAGATACGCAGTATTTT
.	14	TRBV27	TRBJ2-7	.	CASSLVHGGYEQYF	TGTGCCAGCAGTTTAGTCCACGGGGGCTACGAGCAGTACTTC
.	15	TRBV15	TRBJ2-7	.	CATSRDLGGGYEQYF	TGTGCCACCAGCAGAGATTTAGGGGGTGGTTACGAGCAGTACTTC
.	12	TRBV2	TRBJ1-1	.	CASSVQRLEAFF	TGTGCCAGCAGTGTTCAGCGACTTGAAGCTTTCTTT
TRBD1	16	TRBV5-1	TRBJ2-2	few	CASSSEGAKDTGELFF	TGCGCCAGCAGCTCCGAGGGGGCTAAGGACACCGGGGAGCTGTTTTTT
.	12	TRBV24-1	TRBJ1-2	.	CATFHKGVGYTF	TGTGCCACCTTCCACAAGGGAGTTGGCTACACCTTC
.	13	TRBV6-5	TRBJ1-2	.	CASSQGFNYGYTF	TGTGCCAGCTCCCAGGGGTTTAACTATGGCTACACCTTC
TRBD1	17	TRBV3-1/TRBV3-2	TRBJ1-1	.	CASSQGGGLAMNTEAFF	TGTGCCAGCAGCCAAGGAGGGGGCTTGGCAATGAACACTGAAGCTTTCTTT
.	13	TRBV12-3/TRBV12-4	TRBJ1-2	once	CASSPRGLGGYTF	TGTGCCAGCAGTCCGCGGGGACTCGGTGGCTACACCTTC
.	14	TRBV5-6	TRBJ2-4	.	CASSLGQMKNIQYF	TGTGCCAGCAGCTTGGGGCAGATGAAAAACATTCAGTACTTC
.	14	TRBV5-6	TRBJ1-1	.	CASSLAGVRGEAFF	TGTGCCAGCAGCTTGGCCGGGGTCCGCGGAGAAGCTTTCTTT
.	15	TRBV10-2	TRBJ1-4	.	CASSESEGLGEKLFF	TGCGCCAGCAGTGAGTCAGAGGGATTAGGCGAAAAACTGTTTTTT
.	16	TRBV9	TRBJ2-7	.	CASTPGPTGFTYEQYF	TGTGCCAGCACCCCCGGGCCCACAGGGTTTACCTACGAGCAGTACTTC
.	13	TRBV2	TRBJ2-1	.	CASSPNGVNEQFF	TGTGCCAGCAGCCCGAACGGGGTCAATGAGCAGTTCTTC
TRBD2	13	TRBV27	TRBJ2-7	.	CASSLFGEGKQYF	TGTGCCAGCAGTTTATTCGGGGAGGGTAAGCAGTACTTC
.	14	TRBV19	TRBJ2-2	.	CASSAGPYTGELFF	TGTGCCAGTAGCGCAGGGCCTTACACCGGGGAGCTGTTTTTT
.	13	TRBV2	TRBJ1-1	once	CVWREGRDTEAFF	TGTGTCTGGCGTGAGGGAAGGGACACTGAAGCTTTCTTT